This TCR beta chain was retrieved from a study of shared clonotypes between healthy human individuals. Background on the study: The plates for each donor numbered three CD4 naive, three CD4 memory, two CD8 naive and one CD8 memory.

In the naive CD8 group, cells lacked CD45RO and were positively selected for CCR7, so terminally differentiated effector memory CD45RA+ cells were left out. Study results and caveats: Generally, estimated richness proved larger in naive subsets than it did in memory subsets. Against clonotypes common to all four donors, non-shared ones had lower generation probabilities.

Remarks on this clone: As yet, its antigen is unknown. One junction end disagrees with the germline gene, perhaps due to a read error.

An assay was performed, and its level was deep. Using immunoSEQ multiplex PCR, the repertoire was profiled, and TCRdb retains in-frame clones only, with some absent. The sample holds millions of clones; roughly 95% are singletons and the top ten take roughly 1%. The clonotype originates from a man younger than 35 in good health. What was sequenced was naive CD8+ T cells sorted from blood.

The CDR3 region is CASSLDSADTQYF. The DNA of the CDR3 is TGTGCTAGCAGCTTAGATTCCGCAGATACGCAGTATTTT. The V call is TRBV7-7, the J call TRBJ2-3, with D unclear. Germline assignment: CDR1 SSHAT and CDR2 FNYEAQ (reference sequence). The length of the CDR3 is 13 residues.